This record covers a single TCR beta chain. The data stem from a study of CXCR3-negative and CXCR3-positive naive CD8 T cells. Carrying UMI labels, the TRB cDNA libraries were prepared through 5' RACE. One entry per CDR3 protein, without DNA, is what TCRdb gives after re-calling the 5' RACE reads. The sample table includes about 43,000 distinct CDR3 sequences. This clonotype originated in a human donor in good health. Some clones in this sample may be carry-over from other donors' samples. Sequenced sample: memory CD8+ T cells from blood.

The CDR3 is CATSRGFSGGANEQFF. V and J are TRBV15 and TRBJ2-1; TCRdb gives TRBD2 as the D gene, but with no DNA this cannot be confirmed. The CDR3 length is 16 residues. Germline CDR1 and CDR2: LNHNV and YYDKDF (reference sequence).